The 29 T cell receptor beta chains in this list originate from one sample, sequenced in a study of HIV-infected patients and healthy controls. Whole blood was used without fractionation, so all unsorted peripheral T cells were included. Alpha and beta constant-region primers primed reverse transcription of about 500 ng RNA. Using multiplexing indices, alpha and beta chain libraries were generated apart by chain-specific third strand synthesis. In TCRdb, the 5' RACE reads were re-called with MiXCR into one record per CDR3 protein. The sample includes some 10,000 distinct CDR3 sequences, roughly 7% seen only once; the top ten take around 36%. Sample: blood, taken before antiretroviral therapy. Receptor source: an adult with HIV infection.

This clonotype was counted at least ten times. The chain is built from TRBV20-1 and TRBJ2-5; D unclear. CDR1 is DFQATT, CDR2 SNEGSKA, per germline (reference sequence). CDR3 length: 11 amino acids. Trimming stripped 3 bases from V and 6 bases from J, with 8 bases between. The CDR3 sequence: CSARTSQTQYF. CDR3 DNA: TGCAGTGCTAGGACGTCCCAGACCCAGTACTTC.

This clonotype has more than one count but fewer than ten. V usage is TRBV7-2 and J usage is TRBJ1-3, with a weak D call TRBD1 (6 bases). Germline CDR1 and CDR2: SGHTA and FQGNSA. Trimming pared 6 bases from V and 8 bases from J, leaving 11 bases between. The CDR3 runs to 12 residues. The CDR3: CASSLQGYTIYF. CDR3 sequence (DNA): TGTGCCAGCAGTTTACAGGGATACACCATATATTTT.

By frequency in the sample, this clonotype is medium-sized. The genes are TRBV27 and TRBJ2-2, with D hard to call. CDR1 is MNHEY, CDR2 SMNVEV, per germline (reference sequence). V shed 3 bases and J shed 4 bases, with 9 bases lying between them. The CDR3 runs 14 residues. CDR3 in DNA: TGTGCCAGCAGTTTGGGCCAGAGCACCGGGGAGCTGTTTTTT. It translates to CASSLGQSTGELFF.

The table lists this clonotype with many counts. The chain joins TRBV9 to TRBJ2-3; TRBD2 aligns across 9 bases. Germline V lookup: CDR1 SGDLS, CDR2 YYNGEE. V dropped 4 bases and J dropped 4; count of bases not matched to a gene: 10. The CDR3 runs to 16 residues. CDR3: CASSKGSGGRADTQYF. CDR3 DNA sequence: TGTGCCAGCAGCAAGGGAAGCGGGGGGCGGGCAGATACGCAGTATTTT. The full variable domain, with the rest looked up from reference TRBV9 and TRBJ2-3, is DSGVTQTPKHLITATGQRVTLRCSPRSGDLSVYWYQQSLDQGLQFLIQYYNGEERAKGNILERFSAQQFPDLHSELNLSSLELGDSALYFCASSKGSGGRADTQYFGPGTRLTVL.

This clonotype was found many times. The rearrangement uses TRBV29-1 and TRBJ2-5; TRBD1 agrees at 11 bases. V lost 3 bases and J lost 3; bases outside the gene matches: 0. Per the germline V gene, CDR1 is SQVTM and CDR2 is ANQGSEA. This CDR3 has 13 amino acids. The CDR3 DNA is TGCAGCGTTGAGGGACAGGGGGAAGAGACCCAGTACTTC. Residues: CSVEGQGEETQYF.

At least ten counts were recorded for this clonotype. This rearrangement joins TRBV7-3 to TRBJ2-3; D possibly corresponds to TRBD2 (5 bases). The V gene's germline CDR1 is SGHTA and CDR2 FQGTGA. Trimming cost V 6 bases and J 2 bases, with 9 bases left between them. The CDR3 totals 13 residues. CDR3 residues: CASSRDYTDTQYF. The CDR3 nucleotides are TGTGCCAGCAGTCGAGACTACACAGATACGCAGTATTTT. Full variable domain (remainder filled in from reference TRBV7-3 and TRBJ2-3): GAGVSQTPSNKVTEKGKYVELRCDPISGHTALYWYRQSLGQGPEFLIYFQGTGAADDSGLPNDRFFAVRPEGSVSTLKIQRTERGDSAVYLCASSRDYTDTQYFGPGTRLTVL.

By share, this clonotype counts as medium-sized (0.01 to 0.1%). The chain employs TRBV6-1 and TRBJ2-3, with 14 bases identical to TRBD2. V trimming: 4 bases; J trimming: 4 bases; junction bases outside the gene matches: 1. The CDR3 length is 15 residues. Germline V gives CDR1 MNHNS, CDR2 SASEGT. The CDR3 sequence is CASSGLAGGPDTQYF. CDR3 DNA: TGTGCCAGCAGTGGACTAGCGGGGGGGCCAGATACGCAGTATTTT.

This clonotype was recorded at least ten times. The chain has TRBV4-3 and TRBJ1-5; a possible D gene is TRBD1 (5 bases). This CDR3 comprises 17 residues. V gave up 0 bases and J gave up 4 bases, with 16 bases separating them. CDR1 and CDR2 (germline): LGHNA, YSLEER. CDR3 sequence (DNA): TGCGCCAGCAGCCAAGATCCGTGGGGGGTGGGAAATCAGCCCCAGCATTTT. Protein product: CASSQDPWGVGNQPQHF.

This clonotype was seen repeatedly, ten times or more. The rearrangement uses TRBV14 and TRBJ2-4; possible D gene TRBD1, 6 bases. The CDR3 runs 15 residues. The germline gives CDR1 SGHDN, CDR2 FVKESK. V gave up 8 bases and J gave up 8 bases, with 22 bases separating them. The CDR3 DNA is TGTGCCAGCTCTTCCGAGGTCAGGGGCGAAGACATTCAGTACTTC. Protein: CASSSEVRGEDIQYF.

This clonotype was recorded at least ten times. CDR3 amino acids: CATSDSTGGNNEQFF. CDR3 nucleotide sequence: TGTGCCACCAGTGATTCGACAGGGGGTAACAATGAGCAGTTCTTC. The chain joins TRBV24-1 to TRBJ2-1, with 9 bases lining up with TRBD1. Losses at the gene ends were 2 bases for V and 5 bases for J; bases not matched to a gene: 3. The CDR3 totals 15 residues. Germline CDR1 reads KGHDR; CDR2 reads SFDVKD.

This clonotype showed up many times. The rearrangement joins TRBV9 to TRBJ2-3; D unresolved. The CDR3 is 13 residues long. V was shortened by 2 bases and J by 2 bases, with 6 bases between the two germline ends. Germline V gene sequence: CDR1 SGDLS, CDR2 YYNGEE. The CDR3 sequence: CASSVSHTDTQYF. CDR3 bases: TGTGCCAGCAGCGTTTCCCACACAGATACGCAGTATTTT. Looking up the rest from reference TRBV9 and TRBJ2-3 gives the full variable domain: DSGVTQTPKHLITATGQRVTLRCSPRSGDLSVYWYQQSLDQGLQFLIQYYNGEERAKGNILERFSAQQFPDLHSELNLSSLELGDSALYFCASSVSHTDTQYFGPGTRLTVL.

This clonotype was seen a handful of times. The rearrangement joins TRBV3-1 to TRBJ2-1, with unresolved D. V was shortened by 3 bases and J by 0 bases, with 9 bases between the two germline ends. From germline, CDR1 is LGHDT and CDR2 YNNKEL (reference sequence). CDR3 size: 15 residues. CDR3 bases: TGTGCCAGCAGCCAGGAGTATGCCTCCTACAATGAGCAGTTCTTC. Translated, it gives CASSQEYASYNEQFF.

This sequence joins TRBV5-1 and TRBJ2-7, with 10 positions matching TRBD2. Germline V gene data show CDR1 as SGHRS and CDR2 as YFSETQ. CDR3 size: 13 residues. Losses at the gene ends were 6 bases for V and 4 bases for J; bases not matched to a gene: 4. The CDR3 nucleotides are TGCGCCAGCAAGAGCGGGGGGGCGTACGAGCAGTACTTC. Amino acid sequence: CASKSGGAYEQYF.

This clonotype was recorded many times. V gene TRBV2 combines with J gene TRBJ2-7; perhaps TRBD2 as D (7 bases). CDR1 and CDR2 from the germline V gene are SNHLY and FYNNEI. V was clipped by 3 bases and J by 4 bases, with 13 bases between them. The CDR3 loop spans 14 amino acids. CDR3 DNA: TGTGCCAGCAGTGACCGGCGGGGGACATACGAGCAGTACTTC. Its translation is CASSDRRGTYEQYF. The whole variable domain, filled in from reference TRBV2 and TRBJ2-7, reads EPEVTQTPSHQVTQMGQEVILRCVPISNHLYFYWYRQILGQKVEFLVSFYNNEISEKSEIFDDQFSVERPDGSNFTLKIRSTKLEDSAMYFCASSDRRGTYEQYFGPGTRLTVT.

This clonotype was seen repeatedly, ten times or more. V gene TRBV11-2 combines with J gene TRBJ1-2; unclear D gene. The V end was cut by 4 bases, the J end by 2 bases, with 8 bases between. In germline, CDR1 is SGHAT, CDR2 FQNNGV. This CDR3 has 13 residues. The CDR3 nucleotides are TGTGCCAGCAGCTCCGACTGGAACTATGGCTACACCTTC. Translating gives CASSSDWNYGYTF.

This clonotype appeared many times. The chain is built from TRBV28 and TRBJ1-6, with a weak D call TRBD1 (5 bases). The CDR3 runs 13 residues. Trimming left V 10 bases short and J 7 bases short, with 14 bases between. Germline values: CDR1 MDHEN, CDR2 SYDVKM. DNA of the CDR3: TGTGCCACCCAGGGCCTCTACAATTCACCCCTCCACTTT. Residues: CATQGLYNSPLHF.

This clonotype is classed as medium-sized (0.01 to 0.1%). The rearrangement uses TRBV9 and TRBJ2-5; D gene unclear. Trimming pared 0 bases from V and 2 bases from J, leaving 8 bases between. The CDR3 is 14 residues long. CDR1 and CDR2 from the germline V gene are SGDLS and YYNGEE. CDR3 in amino acids: CASSVALAQETQYF. CDR3 DNA: TGTGCCAGCAGCGTAGCTTTGGCTCAAGAGACCCAGTACTTC.

This clonotype was counted at least ten times. The J gene is TRBJ1-1, the V gene TRBV7-9, with 8 bases fitting TRBD1. With 3 bases clipped from V and 4 bases from J, the junction kept 4 bases outside the gene matches. Germline-derived CDR1 and CDR2 are SEHNR and FQNEAQ (reference sequence). CDR3 length equals 14 residues. The CDR3 loop reads CASSLGDRGTEAFF. The CDR3 DNA sequence: TGTGCCAGCAGCTTGGGAGACAGGGGCACTGAAGCTTTCTTT.

This clonotype was recorded at least ten times. The chain combines TRBV12-3 or TRBV12-4 with TRBJ1-1, with D maybe TRBD1 (5 bases). The V gene lost 5 bases and the J gene lost 8 bases, with 24 bases spanning the gap. This CDR3 has 16 amino acids. The chain's CDR3 is CASSLRGPWRVDEAFF. CDR3 nucleotide sequence: TGTGCCAGCAGTCTTCGGGGACCGTGGAGAGTAGACGAAGCTTTCTTT.

This clonotype was recorded at least ten times. J is TRBJ2-7 and V is TRBV5-6; TRBD2 matches at 7 bases. The CDR3 consists of 12 residues. The trim removed 3 bases at V and 6 bases at J, leaving 3 bases unmatched. Germline V CDR1 and CDR2: SGHDT, YYEEEE. The CDR3 sequence: CASSWGGSEQYF. The CDR3 bases are TGTGCCAGCAGCTGGGGGGGGAGCGAGCAGTACTTC. The complete variable domain, with remaining parts taken from reference TRBV5-6 and TRBJ2-7, reads DAGVTQSPTHLIKTRGQQVTLRCSPKSGHDTVSWYQQALGQGPQFIFQYYEEEERQRGNFPDRFSGHQFPNYSSELNVNALLLGDSALYLCASSWGGSEQYFGPGTRLTVT.

With respect to this clonotype: A much larger clone differs from this one at a single base, so this may be a read error. This chain joins TRBV7-9 and TRBJ2-3; no clear D gene. Deletions cut 4 bases from V and 10 bases from J, with 15 bases between. This CDR3 has 13 residues. Germline lookup yields CDR1 SEHNR and CDR2 FQNEAQ (reference sequence). CDR3 nucleotides: TGTGCCAGCAGCTCGCCATTTAGCTTTTCGCAGTATTTT. Translation: CASSSPFSFSQYF.

The rearrangement joins TRBV18 to TRBJ2-7; D is ambiguous. Trimming pared 2 bases from V and 4 bases from J, leaving 12 bases between. Germline CDR1 is KGHSH and CDR2 is LQKENI. The CDR3 covers 14 residues. The CDR3 sequence is CASSPDIQSYEQYF. The CDR3 DNA sequence: TGTGCCAGCTCACCAGACATTCAGAGTTACGAGCAGTACTTC.

This clonotype was counted many times. This chain joins TRBV20-1 and TRBJ1-6; TRBD1 matches at 9 bases. The CDR3 length is 15 residues. The V gene's germline CDR1 is DFQATT and CDR2 SNEGSKA (reference sequence). The ends lost 0 bases at V and 10 bases at J; junction bases unmatched: 7. CDR3 sequence: CSARDGQGRGSPLHF. The CDR3 DNA is TGCAGTGCTAGAGACGGACAGGGGCGAGGATCACCCCTCCACTTT.

This clonotype was seen at least ten times. This chain's CDR3 is CASSFLRNQPQHF. In DNA, the CDR3 is TGTGCCAGCAGTTTTTTACGTAATCAGCCCCAGCATTTT. The gene calls are TRBV12-3 or TRBV12-4 and TRBJ1-5, with D unclear. The V and J ends lost 3 bases and 4 bases respectively, with 7 bases between them. The CDR3 contains 13 residues.

The sample holds a few counts of this clonotype. The gene calls are TRBV20-1 and TRBJ2-3, with 12 bases lining up with TRBD2. The CDR3 runs to 16 residues. The V segment lost 6 bases and the J segment 0 bases; nucleotides outside the gene matches: 7. CDR1 and CDR2 (germline): DFQATT, SNEGSKA (reference sequence). The CDR3 region has the DNA TGCAGTGCGCCCCGGACTAGCGGGGTTAGCACAGATACGCAGTATTTT. Its protein product is CSAPRTSGVSTDTQYF.

This clonotype came up many times. V and J are TRBV7-6 and TRBJ2-2, with no clear D. This CDR3 spans 14 amino acids. Between the trimmed V and J ends, which lost 2 bases and 4 bases, there was a span of 8 bases. CDR1 and CDR2 (germline): SGHVS, FNYEAQ. The CDR3 DNA is TGTGCCAGCAGCTTATCGTTGGGCACCGGGGAGCTGTTTTTT. Translating it yields CASSLSLGTGELFF.

This clonotype was picked up a small number of times. The DNA of the CDR3 is TGTGCCAGCAGTTATTCAGGGGGCGAAGAAAAACTGTTTTTT. Translated, it gives CASSYSGGEEKLFF. The chain uses TRBV6-5 and TRBJ1-4; 8 nucleotides align to TRBD1. Germline CDR1 reads MNHEY; CDR2 reads SVGAGI. The CDR3 runs 14 residues. Trimming removed 3 bases from V and 8 bases from J; junction bases left unmatched: 5.

This clonotype occurred many times. V gene TRBV5-1 combines with J gene TRBJ1-6; D not certain. CDR1 and CDR2 from the germline V gene are SGHRS and YFSETQ. The length of the CDR3 is 14 residues. Trimming removed 1 base from V and 3 bases from J, with 5 bases in between. The CDR3 spells CASSLNSYNSPLHF. The CDR3 DNA reads TGCGCCAGCAGCTTGAACAGCTATAATTCACCCCTCCACTTT.

This clonotype was picked up many times. CDR3 nucleotide sequence: TGTGCCACCCGGACAGGGGATCAGCCCCAGCATTTT. Translated, it gives CATRTGDQPQHF. V gene TRBV27 combines with J gene TRBJ1-5; 9 nucleotides align to TRBD1. CDR1 is MNHEY and CDR2 is SMNVEV in the germline V gene (reference sequence). The junction had 3 bases not matched to a gene; V was cut back by 10 bases and J by 5 bases. The CDR3 sequence is 12 residues long.